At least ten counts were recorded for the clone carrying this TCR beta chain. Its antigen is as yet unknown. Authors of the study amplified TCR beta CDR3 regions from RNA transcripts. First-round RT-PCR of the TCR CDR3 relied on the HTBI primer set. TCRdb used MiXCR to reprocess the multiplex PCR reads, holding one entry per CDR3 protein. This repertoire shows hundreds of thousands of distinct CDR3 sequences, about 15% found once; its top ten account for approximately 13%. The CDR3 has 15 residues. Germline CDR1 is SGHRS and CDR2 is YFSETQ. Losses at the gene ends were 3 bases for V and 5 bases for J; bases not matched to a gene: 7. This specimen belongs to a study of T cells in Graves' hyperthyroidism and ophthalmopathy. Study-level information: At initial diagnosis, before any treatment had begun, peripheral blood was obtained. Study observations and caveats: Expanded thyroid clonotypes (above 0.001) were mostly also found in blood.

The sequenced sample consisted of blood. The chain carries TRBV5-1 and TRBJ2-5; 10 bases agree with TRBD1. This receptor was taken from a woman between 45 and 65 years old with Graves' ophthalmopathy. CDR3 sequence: CASSSRQGAMETQYF. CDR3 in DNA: TGCGCCAGCAGCTCCAGACAGGGGGCAATGGAGACCCAGTACTTC.